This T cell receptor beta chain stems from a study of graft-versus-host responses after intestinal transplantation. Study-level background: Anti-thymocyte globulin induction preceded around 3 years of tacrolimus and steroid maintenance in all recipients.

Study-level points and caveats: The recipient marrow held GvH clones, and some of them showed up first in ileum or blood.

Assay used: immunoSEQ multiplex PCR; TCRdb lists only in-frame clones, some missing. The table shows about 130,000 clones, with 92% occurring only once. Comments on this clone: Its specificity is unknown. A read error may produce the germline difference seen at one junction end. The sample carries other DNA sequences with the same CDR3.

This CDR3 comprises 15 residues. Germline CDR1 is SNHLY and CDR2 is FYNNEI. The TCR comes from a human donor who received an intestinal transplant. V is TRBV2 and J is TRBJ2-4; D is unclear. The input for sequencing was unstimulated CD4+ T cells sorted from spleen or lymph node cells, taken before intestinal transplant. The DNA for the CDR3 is TGCGCCAGCAGTGAACGGCACCTAGCCAAAAACATTCAGTACTTC. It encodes CASSERHLAKNIQYF.